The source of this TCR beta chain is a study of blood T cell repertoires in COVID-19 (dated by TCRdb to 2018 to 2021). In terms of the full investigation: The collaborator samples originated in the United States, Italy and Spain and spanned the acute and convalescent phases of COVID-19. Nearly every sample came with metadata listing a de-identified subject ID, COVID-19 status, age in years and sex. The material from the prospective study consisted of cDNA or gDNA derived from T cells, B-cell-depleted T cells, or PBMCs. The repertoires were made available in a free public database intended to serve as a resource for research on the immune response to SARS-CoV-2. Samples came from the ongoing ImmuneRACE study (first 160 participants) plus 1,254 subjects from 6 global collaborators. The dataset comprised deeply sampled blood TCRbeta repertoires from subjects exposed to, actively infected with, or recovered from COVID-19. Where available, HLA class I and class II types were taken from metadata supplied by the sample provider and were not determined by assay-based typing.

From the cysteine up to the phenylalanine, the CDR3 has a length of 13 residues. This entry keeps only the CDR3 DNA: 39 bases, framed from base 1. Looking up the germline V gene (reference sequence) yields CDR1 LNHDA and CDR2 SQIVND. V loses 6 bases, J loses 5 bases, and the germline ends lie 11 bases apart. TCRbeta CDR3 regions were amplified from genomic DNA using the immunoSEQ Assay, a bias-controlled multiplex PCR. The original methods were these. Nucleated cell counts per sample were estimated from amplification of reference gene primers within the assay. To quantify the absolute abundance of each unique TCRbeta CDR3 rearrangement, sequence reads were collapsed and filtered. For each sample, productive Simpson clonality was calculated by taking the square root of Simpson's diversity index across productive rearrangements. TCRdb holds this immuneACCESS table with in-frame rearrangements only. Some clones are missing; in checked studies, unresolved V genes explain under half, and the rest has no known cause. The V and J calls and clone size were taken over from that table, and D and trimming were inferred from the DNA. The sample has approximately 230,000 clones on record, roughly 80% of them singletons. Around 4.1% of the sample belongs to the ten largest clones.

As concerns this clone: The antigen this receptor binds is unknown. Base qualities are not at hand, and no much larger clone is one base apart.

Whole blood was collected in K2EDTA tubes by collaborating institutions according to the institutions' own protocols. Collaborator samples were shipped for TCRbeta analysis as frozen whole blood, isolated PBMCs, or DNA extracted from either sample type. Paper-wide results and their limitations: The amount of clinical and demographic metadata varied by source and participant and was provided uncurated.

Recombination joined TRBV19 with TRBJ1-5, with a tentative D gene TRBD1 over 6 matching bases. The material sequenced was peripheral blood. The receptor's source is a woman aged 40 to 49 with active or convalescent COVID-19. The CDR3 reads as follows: CASRTGNDQPQHF. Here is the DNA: TGTGCCAGTAGAACAGGGAACGATCAGCCCCAGCATTTT.